This T cell receptor (beta chain) derives from a study of radiotherapy plus CTLA-4 blockade in lung cancer. This clone was seen only once. Sequencing used immunoSEQ multiplex PCR; TCRdb keeps in-frame clones, though not all of them. This sample has 35,000 to 45,000 clones, with 72% found just once. The TCR sequence derives from a human donor with non-small cell lung cancer who had stable disease on radiotherapy plus ipilimumab. Sequencing was performed on peripheral blood, taken from a patient treated with radiotherapy plus ipilimumab.

The chain's CDR3 is CASSRPGQGGDQPQHF. The CDR3 coding sequence is TGTGCCAGCAGCCGGCCAGGACAGGGTGGGGATCAGCCCCAGCATTTT. The chain employs TRBV7-2 and TRBJ1-5; 8 positions agree with TRBD1. The V gene end was trimmed by 5 bases and the J gene end by 5 bases; junction bases not matched to a gene: 11. The CDR3 extends over 16 amino acids. Germline CDR1 and CDR2: SGHTA and FQGNSA.